This T cell receptor (beta chain) is drawn from a study of blood T cell repertoires in COVID-19. Background on the study: Samples of COVID-19 (acute and convalescent) were obtained from the United States, Italy and Spain.

Authors' data handling: Estimated nucleated cell counts came from reference gene primer amplification. Clones were sequenced by immunoSEQ multiplex PCR, and TCRdb holds only the in-frame ones, with some missing. V, J and clone size are taken as reported in that table, and D and trimming were inferred from the DNA itself. The data hold approximately 300,000 clones, with about 90% observed a single time. Recruits, aged roughly 18 to 95 years, lived in about two dozen US areas. V was pared by 4 bases and J by 10 bases, with 22 bases between. Germline loops: CDR1 MGHRA, CDR2 YSYEKL. The CDR3 runs 15 residues.

This chain uses TRBV4-1 with TRBJ1-1, with D possibly TRBD1 on 6 matching bases. The TCR sequence derives from a woman aged 18 to 35 with acute COVID-19. The material sequenced was PBMCs or T cells enriched from blood (not recorded which). The CDR3 sequence is CASSPSDSPALGAFF. DNA for the CDR3: TGCGCCAGCAGCCCGTCGGACAGCCCCGCGCTTGGAGCTTTCTTT.